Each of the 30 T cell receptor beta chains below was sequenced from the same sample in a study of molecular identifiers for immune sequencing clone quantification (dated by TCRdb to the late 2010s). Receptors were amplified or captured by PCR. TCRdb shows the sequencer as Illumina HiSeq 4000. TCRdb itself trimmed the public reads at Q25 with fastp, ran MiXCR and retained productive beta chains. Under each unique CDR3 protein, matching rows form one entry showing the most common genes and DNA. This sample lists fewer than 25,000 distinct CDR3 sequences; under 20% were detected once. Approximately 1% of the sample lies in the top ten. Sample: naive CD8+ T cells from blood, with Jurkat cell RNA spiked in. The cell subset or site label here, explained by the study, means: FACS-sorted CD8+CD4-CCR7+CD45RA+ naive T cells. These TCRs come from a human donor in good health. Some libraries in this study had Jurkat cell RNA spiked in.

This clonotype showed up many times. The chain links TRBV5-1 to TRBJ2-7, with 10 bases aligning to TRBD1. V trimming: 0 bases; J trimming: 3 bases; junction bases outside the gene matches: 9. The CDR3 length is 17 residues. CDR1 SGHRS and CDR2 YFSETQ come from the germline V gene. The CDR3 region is CASSLAARDRGVYEQYF. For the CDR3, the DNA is TGCGCCAGCAGCTTGGCAGCCCGGGACAGGGGAGTCTACGAGCAGTACTTC.

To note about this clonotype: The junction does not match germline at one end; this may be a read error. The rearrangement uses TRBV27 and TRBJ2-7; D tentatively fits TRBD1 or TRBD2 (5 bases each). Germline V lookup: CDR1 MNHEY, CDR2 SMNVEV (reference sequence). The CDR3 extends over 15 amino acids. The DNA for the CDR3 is TGTGCCGGCAGTACCCTCGGGGCTGTGATGTCCGAGCAGTACTTC. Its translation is CAGSTLGAVMSEQYF.

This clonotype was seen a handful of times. The CDR3 reads CASSDETSGYYEQYF. The CDR3 bases are TGTGCCAGCAGTGATGAGACTAGCGGGTATTACGAGCAGTACTTC. The chain recombines TRBV6-1 with TRBJ2-7; 10 nucleotides align to TRBD2. The germline CDR1 and CDR2 sequences are MNHNS and SASEGT. J lost 4 bases, V lost 3 bases, and 6 bases had no gene match. The CDR3 runs to 15 residues.

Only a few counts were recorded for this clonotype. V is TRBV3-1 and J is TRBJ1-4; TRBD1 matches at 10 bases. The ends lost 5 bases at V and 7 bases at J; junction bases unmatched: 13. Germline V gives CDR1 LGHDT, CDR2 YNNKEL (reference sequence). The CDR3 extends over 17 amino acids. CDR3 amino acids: CASSYTTGGAISEKLFF. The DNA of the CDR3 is TGTGCCAGCAGCTATACGACAGGGGGCGCTATTAGTGAAAAACTGTTTTTT.

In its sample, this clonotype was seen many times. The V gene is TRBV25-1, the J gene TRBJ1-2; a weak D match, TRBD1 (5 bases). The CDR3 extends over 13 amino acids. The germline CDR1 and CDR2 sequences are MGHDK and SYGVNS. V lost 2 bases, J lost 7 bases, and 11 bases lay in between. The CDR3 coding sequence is TGTGCCAGCAGTGAAGGGGGGATTGCTGGCTACACCTTC. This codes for CASSEGGIAGYTF.

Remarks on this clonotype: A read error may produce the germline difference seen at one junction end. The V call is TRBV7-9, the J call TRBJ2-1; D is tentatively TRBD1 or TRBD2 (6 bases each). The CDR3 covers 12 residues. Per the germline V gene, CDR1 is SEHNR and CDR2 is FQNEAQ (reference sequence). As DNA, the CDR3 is TGTGCCAGCAGCCAGTATTCCCGGGGGCAAGAGTTC. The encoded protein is CASSQYSRGQEF.

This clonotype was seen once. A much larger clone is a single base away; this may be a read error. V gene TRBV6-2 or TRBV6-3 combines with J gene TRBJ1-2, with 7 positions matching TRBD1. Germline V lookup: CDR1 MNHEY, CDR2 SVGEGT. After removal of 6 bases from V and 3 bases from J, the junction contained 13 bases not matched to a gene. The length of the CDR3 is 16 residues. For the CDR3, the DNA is TGTGCCAGCAGCCTCCTCCGGGGAGGGGGCGACTATGGCTACACCTTC. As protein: CASSLLRGGGDYGYTF.

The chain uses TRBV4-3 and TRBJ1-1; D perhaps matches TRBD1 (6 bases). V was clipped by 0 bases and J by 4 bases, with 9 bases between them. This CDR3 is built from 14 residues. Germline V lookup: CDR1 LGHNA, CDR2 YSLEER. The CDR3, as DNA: TGCGCCAGCAGCCAAGATAGGGGGTTCACTGAAGCTTTCTTT. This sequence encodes CASSQDRGFTEAFF.

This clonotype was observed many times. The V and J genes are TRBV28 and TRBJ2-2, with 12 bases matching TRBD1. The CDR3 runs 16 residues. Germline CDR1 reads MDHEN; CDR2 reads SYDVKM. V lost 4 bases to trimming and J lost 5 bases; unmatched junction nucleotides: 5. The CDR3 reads CASSSPGQGATGELFF. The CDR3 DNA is TGTGCCAGCAGTTCCCCGGGACAGGGGGCAACCGGGGAGCTGTTTTTT.

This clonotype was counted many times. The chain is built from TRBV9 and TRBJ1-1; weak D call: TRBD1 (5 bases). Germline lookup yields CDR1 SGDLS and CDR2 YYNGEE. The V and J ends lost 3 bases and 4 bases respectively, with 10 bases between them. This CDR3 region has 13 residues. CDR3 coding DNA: TGTGCCAGCAGCGCAGAGGGGAGCACTGAAGCTTTCTTT. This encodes CASSAEGSTEAFF.

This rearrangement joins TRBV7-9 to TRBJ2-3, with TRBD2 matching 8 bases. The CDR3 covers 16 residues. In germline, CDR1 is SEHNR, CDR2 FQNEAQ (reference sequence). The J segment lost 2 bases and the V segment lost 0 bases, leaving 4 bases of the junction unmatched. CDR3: CASSLATSGNTDTQYF. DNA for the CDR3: TGTGCCAGCAGCTTAGCTACTAGCGGTAACACAGATACGCAGTATTTT.

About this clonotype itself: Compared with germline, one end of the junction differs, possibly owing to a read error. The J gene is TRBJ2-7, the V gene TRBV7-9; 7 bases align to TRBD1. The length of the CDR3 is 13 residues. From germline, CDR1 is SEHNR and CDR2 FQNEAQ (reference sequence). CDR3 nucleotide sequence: TGTGCCAGCAGCCGGACCCCGGACAGGTCCCCTCACTTC. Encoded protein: CASSRTPDRSPHF.

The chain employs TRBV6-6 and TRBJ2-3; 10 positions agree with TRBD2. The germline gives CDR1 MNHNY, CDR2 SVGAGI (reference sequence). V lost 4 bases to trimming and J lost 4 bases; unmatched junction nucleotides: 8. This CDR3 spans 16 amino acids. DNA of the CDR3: TGTGCCAGCAGTTGGGCTAGCGGGGGTACACCAGATACGCAGTATTTT. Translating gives CASSWASGGTPDTQYF.

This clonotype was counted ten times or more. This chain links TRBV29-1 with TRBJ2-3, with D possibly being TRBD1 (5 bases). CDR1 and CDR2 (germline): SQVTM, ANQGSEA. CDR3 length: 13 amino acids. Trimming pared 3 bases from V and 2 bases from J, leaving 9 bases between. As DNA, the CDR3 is TGCAGCGTTGAGGGCAGGGCCACAGATACGCAGTATTTT. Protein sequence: CSVEGRATDTQYF.

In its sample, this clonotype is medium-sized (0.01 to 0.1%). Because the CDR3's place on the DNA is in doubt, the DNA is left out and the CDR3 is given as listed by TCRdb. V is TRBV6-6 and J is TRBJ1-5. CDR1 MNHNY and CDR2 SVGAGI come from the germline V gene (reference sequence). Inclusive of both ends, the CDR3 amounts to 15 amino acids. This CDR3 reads CASSSSVSGDQPQHF.

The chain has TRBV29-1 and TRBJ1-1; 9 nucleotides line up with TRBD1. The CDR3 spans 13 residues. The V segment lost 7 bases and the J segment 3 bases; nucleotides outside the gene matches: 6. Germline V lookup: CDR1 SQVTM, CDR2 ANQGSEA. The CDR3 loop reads CSARQGDDTEAFF. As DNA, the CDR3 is TGCAGCGCCAGACAGGGGGACGACACTGAAGCTTTCTTT.

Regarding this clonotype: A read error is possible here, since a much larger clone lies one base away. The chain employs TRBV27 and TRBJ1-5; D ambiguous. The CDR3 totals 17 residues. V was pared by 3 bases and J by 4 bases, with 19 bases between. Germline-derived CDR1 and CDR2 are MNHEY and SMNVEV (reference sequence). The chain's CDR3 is CASSLIGVEDLNQPQHF. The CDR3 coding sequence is TGTGCCAGCAGTTTGATCGGGGTTGAGGATTTGAATCAGCCCCAGCATTTT.

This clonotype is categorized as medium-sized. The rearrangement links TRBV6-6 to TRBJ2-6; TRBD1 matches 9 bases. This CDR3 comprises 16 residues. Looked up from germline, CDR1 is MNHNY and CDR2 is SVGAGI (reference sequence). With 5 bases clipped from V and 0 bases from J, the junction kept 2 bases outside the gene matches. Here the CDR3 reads CASSRDRVSGANVLTF. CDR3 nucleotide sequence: TGTGCCAGCAGTCGGGACAGGGTCTCTGGGGCCAACGTCCTGACTTTC.

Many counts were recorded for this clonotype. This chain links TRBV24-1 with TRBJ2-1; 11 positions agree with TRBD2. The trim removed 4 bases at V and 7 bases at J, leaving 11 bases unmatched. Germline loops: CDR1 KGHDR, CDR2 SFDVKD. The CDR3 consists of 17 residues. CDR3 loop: CATSETGGLAGKNEQFF. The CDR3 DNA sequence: TGTGCCACCAGTGAGACCGGTGGACTAGCGGGTAAGAATGAGCAGTTCTTC.

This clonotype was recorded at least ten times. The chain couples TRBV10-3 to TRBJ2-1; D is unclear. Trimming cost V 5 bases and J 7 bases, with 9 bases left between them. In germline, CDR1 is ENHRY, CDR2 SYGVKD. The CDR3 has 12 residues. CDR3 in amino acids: CAISLLGNEQFF. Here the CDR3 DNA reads TGTGCCATCAGTCTGCTCGGAAATGAGCAGTTCTTC.

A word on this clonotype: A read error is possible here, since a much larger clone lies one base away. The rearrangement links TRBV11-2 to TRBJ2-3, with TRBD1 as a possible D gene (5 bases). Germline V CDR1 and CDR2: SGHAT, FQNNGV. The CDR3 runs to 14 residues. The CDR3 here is CASSPGVRADTRYF. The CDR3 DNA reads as TGTGCCAGCAGCCCGGGCGTCAGGGCAGATACGCGGTATTTT.

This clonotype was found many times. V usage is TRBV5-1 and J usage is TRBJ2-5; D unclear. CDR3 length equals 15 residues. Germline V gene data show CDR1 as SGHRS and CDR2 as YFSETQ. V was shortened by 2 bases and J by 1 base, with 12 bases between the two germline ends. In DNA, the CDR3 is TGCGCCAGCAGCTTACCACAGATCACCCAAGAGACCCAGTACTTC. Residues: CASSLPQITQETQYF.

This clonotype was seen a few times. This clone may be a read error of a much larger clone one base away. DNA of the CDR3: TGTGCCAGCAGTTTAGTGGCACAAGAGACCCAGTACTTC. Its translation is CASSLVAQETQYF. The V call is TRBV27, the J call TRBJ2-5; D gene unclear. V lost 2 bases, J lost 2 bases, and 6 bases lay in between. The germline V gene encodes CDR1 MNHEY and CDR2 SMNVEV (reference sequence). The CDR3 sequence is 13 residues long.

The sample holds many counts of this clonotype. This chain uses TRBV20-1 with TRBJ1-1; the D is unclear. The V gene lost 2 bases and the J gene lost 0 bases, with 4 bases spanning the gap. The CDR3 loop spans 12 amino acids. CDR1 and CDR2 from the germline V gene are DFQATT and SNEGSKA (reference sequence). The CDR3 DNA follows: TGCAGTGCTAGACGTCTGAACACTGAAGCTTTCTTT. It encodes CSARRLNTEAFF.

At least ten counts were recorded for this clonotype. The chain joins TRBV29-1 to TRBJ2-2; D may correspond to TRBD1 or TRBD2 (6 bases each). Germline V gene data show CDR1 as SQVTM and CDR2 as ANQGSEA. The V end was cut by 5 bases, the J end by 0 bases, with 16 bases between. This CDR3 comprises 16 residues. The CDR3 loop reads CSVLFLGGANTGELFF. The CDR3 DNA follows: TGCAGCGTTCTCTTCCTGGGGGGCGCGAACACCGGGGAGCTGTTTTTT.

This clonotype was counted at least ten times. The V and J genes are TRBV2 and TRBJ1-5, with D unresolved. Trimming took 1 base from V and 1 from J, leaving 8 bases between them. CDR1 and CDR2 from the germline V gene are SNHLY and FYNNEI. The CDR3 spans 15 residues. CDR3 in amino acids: CASSEDLNSNQPQHF. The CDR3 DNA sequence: TGTGCCAGCAGTGAAGACTTGAACAGCAATCAGCCCCAGCATTTT.

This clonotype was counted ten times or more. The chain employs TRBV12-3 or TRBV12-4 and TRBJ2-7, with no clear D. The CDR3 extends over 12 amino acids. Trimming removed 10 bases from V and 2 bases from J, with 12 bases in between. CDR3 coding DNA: TGTGCCACAGGACCCGGCGCCTACGAGCAGTACTTC. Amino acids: CATGPGAYEQYF.

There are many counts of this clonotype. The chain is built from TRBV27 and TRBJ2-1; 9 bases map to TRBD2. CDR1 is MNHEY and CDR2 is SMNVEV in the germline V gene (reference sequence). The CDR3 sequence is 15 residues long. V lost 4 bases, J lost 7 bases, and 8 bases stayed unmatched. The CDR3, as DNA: TGTGCCAGCAGTTCCCAGCGGGGGGCCTTAAATGAGCAGTTCTTC. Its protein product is CASSSQRGALNEQFF.

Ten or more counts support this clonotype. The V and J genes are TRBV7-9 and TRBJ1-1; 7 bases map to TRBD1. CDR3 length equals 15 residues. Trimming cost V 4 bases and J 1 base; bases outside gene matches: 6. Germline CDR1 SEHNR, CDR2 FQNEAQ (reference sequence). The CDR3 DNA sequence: TGTGCCAGCAGCTCATCAACAGGGGCGAACACTGAAGCTTTCTTT. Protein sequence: CASSSSTGANTEAFF.

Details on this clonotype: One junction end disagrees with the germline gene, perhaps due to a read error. The CDR3 nucleotides are TGCGCCAGCAGCCAAGAGGTGACTAGCGGCTACGAGCTGTACTTC. Translated: CASSQEVTSGYELYF. The V gene is TRBV4-3, the J gene TRBJ2-7; TRBD2 matches at 9 bases. This CDR3 spans 15 amino acids. Germline values: CDR1 LGHNA, CDR2 YSLEER.